Following are 24 T cell receptor beta chains from one sample sequenced in a study of OX40 agonist ivuxolimab in advanced cancers. TCRdb's copy holds only in-frame clones and misses some; the assay was immunoSEQ multiplex PCR. The sample has approximately 69,000 clones, approximately 89% seen once. The sample here was CD4+ or CD8+ T cells sorted from blood, taken in a trial of the OX40 agonist ivuxolimab. The receptors were sampled from an adult with an advanced solid tumor such as melanoma, head and neck, liver or kidney cancer.

The J gene is TRBJ2-1, the V gene TRBV7-2; 8 bases agree with TRBD1. Germline assignment: CDR1 SGHTA and CDR2 FQGNSA. The CDR3 covers 18 residues. Unmatched junction bases numbered 10, after V lost 0 bases and J lost 3 bases. CDR3 amino acids: CASSLASAAGGFYNEQFF. The DNA of the CDR3 is TGTGCCAGCAGCTTAGCGTCGGCGGCAGGGGGCTTCTACAATGAGCAGTTCTTC.

The genes are TRBV11-2 and TRBJ2-2, with unresolved D. CDR3 length equals 14 residues. Germline loops: CDR1 SGHAT, CDR2 FQNNGV. The ends were cut back, 4 bases at V and 4 bases at J, with 10 bases in the middle. This CDR3 reads CASSSRSATGELFF. As DNA, the CDR3 is TGTGCCAGCAGCTCACGATCCGCCACCGGGGAGCTGTTTTTT.

The chain has TRBV7-6 and TRBJ2-5; D call uncertain. The CDR3 runs 11 residues. CDR1 SGHVS and CDR2 FNYEAQ come from the germline V gene. V dropped 3 bases and J dropped 4 bases, with 3 bases sitting between them. The CDR3 bases are TGTGCCAGCAGCTTCGGAGAGACCCAGTACTTC. Translated, it gives CASSFGETQYF.

The V and J genes are TRBV6-1 and TRBJ2-7; unclear D gene. CDR1 and CDR2 (germline): MNHNS, SASEGT. This CDR3 contains 11 residues. Trimming shortened V by 6 bases and J by 0 bases, and 3 bases separated the two germline ends. The CDR3 spells CASRLSYEQYF. Written as DNA, the CDR3 is TGTGCCAGCAGACTCTCCTACGAGCAGTACTTC.

This chain connects TRBV19 to TRBJ2-1; TRBD2 matches 10 bases. V was pared by 8 bases and J by 4 bases, with 11 bases of the junction left unmatched. Germline V gene lookup returns CDR1 LNHDA and CDR2 SQIVND (reference sequence). The CDR3 consists of 16 residues. The CDR3 here is CASRSGRADNYNEQFF. The CDR3 DNA sequence: TGTGCCAGTCGAAGCGGGAGGGCCGATAATTACAATGAGCAGTTCTTC.

The chain employs TRBV5-4 and TRBJ1-1; 7 bases match TRBD1. V lost 6 bases to trimming and J lost 6 bases; unmatched junction nucleotides: 17. The CDR3 totals 16 residues. Germline V lookup: CDR1 SGHNT, CDR2 YYREEE (reference sequence). The CDR3 DNA follows: TGTGCCAGCACATCCAGACAGGGAGATCCTGGCCCTGAAGCTTTCTTT. Amino acids: CASTSRQGDPGPEAFF. Filled out from reference TRBV5-4 and TRBJ1-1, the complete variable domain reads ETGVTQSPTHLIKTRGQQVTLRCSSQSGHNTVSWYQQALGQGPQFIFQYYREEENGRGNFPPRFSGLQFPNYSSELNVNALELDDSALYLCASTSRQGDPGPEAFFGQGTRLTVV.

This chain links TRBV12-5 with TRBJ2-7; TRBD2 aligns across 11 bases. V shed 5 bases and J 0 bases; nucleotides not matched to a gene: 15. Germline assignment: CDR1 LGHNT and CDR2 FRNRAP. The CDR3 is 19 amino acids. Here the CDR3 reads CASGPLTSGKAFSSYEQYF. In nucleotides, the CDR3 is TGTGCTAGTGGTCCCCTGACTAGCGGGAAGGCCTTCAGCTCCTACGAGCAGTACTTC.

The rearrangement uses TRBV27 and TRBJ2-5, with TRBD1 matching over 9 bases. This CDR3 has 14 amino acids. Germline loops: CDR1 MNHEY, CDR2 SMNVEV (reference sequence). V lost 6 bases, J lost 5 bases, and 7 bases stayed unmatched. The CDR3 loop reads CASRRTGGGETQYF. DNA for the CDR3: TGTGCCAGCAGAAGAACAGGGGGCGGGGAGACCCAGTACTTC.

The chain couples TRBV9 to TRBJ2-5, with a tentative D call TRBD2 (6 bases). This CDR3 is 15 amino acids long. V gave up 3 bases and J gave up 10 bases, with 22 bases separating them. Per the germline V gene, CDR1 is SGDLS and CDR2 is YYNGEE. The CDR3 loop is CASSATQDGGGGQYF. The CDR3 DNA reads as TGTGCCAGCAGCGCAACCCAGGACGGGGGAGGAGGCCAGTACTTC.

This clone was counted a single time. The chain links TRBV5-1 to TRBJ2-3, with 8 bases identical to TRBD1. Germline CDR1 SGHRS, CDR2 YFSETQ. Trimming took 1 base from V and 6 from J; bases not matched to a gene: 4. The CDR3 is 14 amino acids. This CDR3 is CASSLSRDRDTQYF. The CDR3 nucleotides read TGCGCCAGCAGCTTGTCCCGGGACAGGGATACGCAGTATTTT.

The chain is built from TRBV7-9 and TRBJ1-1, with D hard to call. Germline V CDR1 and CDR2: SEHNR, FQNEAQ (reference sequence). Trimming removed 5 bases from V and 0 bases from J, with 7 bases in between. The CDR3 consists of 13 residues. The CDR3 is CASSPELNTEAFF. The CDR3 DNA reads TGTGCCAGCAGCCCCGAGCTGAACACTGAAGCTTTCTTT. The variable domain in full, completed from reference TRBV7-9 and TRBJ1-1, reads DTGVSQNPRHKITKRGQNVTFRCDPISEHNRLYWYRQTLGQGPEFLTYFQNEAQLEKSRLLSDRFSAERPKGSFSTLEIQRTEQGDSAMYLCASSPELNTEAFFGQGTRLTVV.

The chain employs TRBV19 and TRBJ2-1; 7 bases are shared with TRBD1. The V gene's germline CDR1 is LNHDA and CDR2 SQIVND (reference sequence). The junction had 8 bases not matched to a gene; V was cut back by 4 bases and J by 5 bases. The CDR3 has 15 residues. The CDR3 loop is CASSTPDRAHNEQFF. In DNA, the CDR3 is TGTGCCAGTAGTACCCCCGACAGGGCGCACAATGAGCAGTTCTTC.

This chain links TRBV18 with TRBJ2-7, with D perhaps TRBD1 (5 bases). Per the germline V gene, CDR1 is KGHSH and CDR2 is LQKENI. The CDR3 length is 14 residues. The V end lost 1 base, the J end lost 5 bases, and 12 bases lay between the germline ends. The CDR3 DNA reads as TGTGCCAGCTCACCACTGCCAGGGAACCACGAGCAGTACTTC. Its protein is CASSPLPGNHEQYF.

This clone came up a few times. CDR3: CASSPPGGQRSSYEQYF. DNA for the CDR3: TGTGCCAGCTCACCACCGGGGGGACAGCGGAGCTCCTACGAGCAGTACTTC. The chain combines TRBV18 with TRBJ2-7; TRBD1 might be the D (7 bases). CDR1 and CDR2 from the germline V gene are KGHSH and LQKENI. The CDR3 runs 17 residues. Trimming left V 0 bases short and J 0 bases short, with 15 bases between.

V is TRBV9 and J is TRBJ1-3; D is ambiguous. The V end was cut by 4 bases, the J end by 3 bases, with 17 bases between. Per the germline V gene, CDR1 is SGDLS and CDR2 is YYNGEE. CDR3 length: 16 residues. CDR3 loop: CASSPLVGNIGNTIYF. CDR3 DNA sequence: TGTGCCAGCAGCCCCCTAGTGGGGAACATTGGAAACACCATATATTTT.

The V call is TRBV7-2, the J call TRBJ2-5; 15 bases map to TRBD2. This CDR3 has 15 amino acids. V trimming: 7 bases; J trimming: 5 bases; junction bases outside the gene matches: 5. The germline V gene encodes CDR1 SGHTA and CDR2 FQGNSA. The CDR3 DNA sequence: TGTGCCAGCACTGGACTAGCGGGAGGGCGGGAGACCCAGTACTTC. Protein product: CASTGLAGGRETQYF.

The chain uses TRBV5-1 and TRBJ1-1; perhaps TRBD1 as D (6 bases). Trimming pared 0 bases from V and 2 bases from J, leaving 11 bases between. Per the germline V gene, CDR1 is SGHRS and CDR2 is YFSETQ. This CDR3 is built from 15 residues. In DNA form, the CDR3 reads TGCGCCAGCAGCTTGGAGTGGGGGGGCAACACTGAAGCTTTCTTT. Its protein is CASSLEWGGNTEAFF.

The chain employs TRBV20-1 and TRBJ2-7; D is uncertain. Germline V gene sequence: CDR1 DFQATT, CDR2 SNEGSKA (reference sequence). Deletions cut 6 bases from V and 5 bases from J, with 11 bases between. The CDR3 spans 11 residues. The CDR3 sequence: CSASSLHEQYF. CDR3 DNA sequence: TGCAGTGCATCGAGCCTGCACGAGCAGTACTTC.

This chain connects TRBV7-2 to TRBJ2-3; TRBD1 might be the D (5 bases). Germline V gives CDR1 SGHTA, CDR2 FQGNSA. The V end was cut by 5 bases, the J end by 4 bases, with 22 bases between. The length of the CDR3 is 17 residues. The CDR3 is CASSLRAGPLLADTQYF. CDR3 nucleotides: TGTGCCAGCAGCCTCCGGGCAGGGCCCCTATTAGCAGATACGCAGTATTTT.

This clone showed up just a few times. V is TRBV12-5 and J is TRBJ1-1; tentative D call: TRBD1 (6 bases). This CDR3 is 11 amino acids long. With 6 bases removed from V and 10 bases from J, the gap between germline ends came to 12 bases. Germline assignment: CDR1 LGHNT and CDR2 FRNRAP. This chain's CDR3 is CASGPQGTAFF. CDR3 in DNA: TGTGCTAGTGGCCCCCAGGGGACAGCTTTCTTT.

The chain recombines TRBV4-1 with TRBJ1-6, with 7 bases that match TRBD1. V was clipped by 4 bases and J by 6 bases; unmatched bases: 9. In germline, CDR1 is MGHRA, CDR2 YSYEKL. This CDR3 spans 16 amino acids. DNA of the CDR3: TGCGCCAGCAGCCCCACCCGGGACAGTACTAATTCACCCCTCCACTTT. It specifies CASSPTRDSTNSPLHF.

J is TRBJ2-2 and V is TRBV27; D is unresolved. V was shortened by 4 bases and J by 2 bases, with 14 bases between the two germline ends. From germline, CDR1 is MNHEY and CDR2 SMNVEV (reference sequence). The CDR3 extends over 16 amino acids. The CDR3 loop reads CASSSHPGLNTGELFF. The DNA of the CDR3 is TGTGCCAGCAGTTCCCACCCCGGCCTAAACACCGGGGAGCTGTTTTTT.

V and J are TRBV19 and TRBJ1-2, with 9 bases that match TRBD1. Germline V gene lookup returns CDR1 LNHDA and CDR2 SQIVND (reference sequence). V gave up 4 bases and J gave up 7 bases; unmatched junction bases: 10. This CDR3 spans 15 amino acids. CDR3 in amino acids: CASSNLPGQGSGYTF. CDR3 bases: TGTGCCAGTAGTAATCTCCCGGGACAGGGAAGTGGCTACACCTTC.

This rearrangement joins TRBV7-9 to TRBJ2-1; 9 positions match TRBD2. CDR3 length equals 18 residues. Per the germline V gene, CDR1 is SEHNR and CDR2 is FQNEAQ (reference sequence). Trimming took 1 base from V and 10 from J; bases not matched to a gene: 17. The CDR3 DNA follows: TGTGCCAGCAGCTTAGGACGAGGGCAGGCTAGCGGGAAGCGGGAGCAGTTCTTC. Its protein product is CASSLGRGQASGKREQFF.